This T cell receptor (beta chain) was observed in a study of T cells in Graves' hyperthyroidism and ophthalmopathy. Study summary: Staff took peripheral blood when the initial diagnosis was made, before any treatment began. Notes on the study in general: Ophthalmopathy, as predicted by the model, came a median about six months after the prediction. Researchers found most expanded thyroid clonotypes above 0.001 in blood as well.

This clonotype was counted ten times or more. Its antigen is undetermined. Template material for amplifying TCR beta CDR3 regions consisted of RNA transcripts. HTBI primers drove first-round RT-PCR of the TCR CDR3. TCRdb itself ran the multiplex PCR reads through MiXCR, one entry per CDR3 protein. The data contain hundreds of thousands of distinct CDR3 sequences, around 38% of them singletons. Trimming removed 5 bases from V and 5 bases from J; junction bases left unmatched: 8. The V gene's germline CDR1 is LNHDA and CDR2 SQIVND (reference sequence). The CDR3 is made up of 14 amino acids. The clonotype comes from a man aged 18 to 29 with Graves' hyperthyroidism. The V and J genes are TRBV19 and TRBJ2-7, with TRBD1 matching over 8 bases. The specimen sequenced was blood. In nucleotides, the CDR3 is TGTGCCAGTAGTCCCCGGACAGGGAGCGACGAGCAGTACTTC. This translates into CASSPRTGSDEQYF.